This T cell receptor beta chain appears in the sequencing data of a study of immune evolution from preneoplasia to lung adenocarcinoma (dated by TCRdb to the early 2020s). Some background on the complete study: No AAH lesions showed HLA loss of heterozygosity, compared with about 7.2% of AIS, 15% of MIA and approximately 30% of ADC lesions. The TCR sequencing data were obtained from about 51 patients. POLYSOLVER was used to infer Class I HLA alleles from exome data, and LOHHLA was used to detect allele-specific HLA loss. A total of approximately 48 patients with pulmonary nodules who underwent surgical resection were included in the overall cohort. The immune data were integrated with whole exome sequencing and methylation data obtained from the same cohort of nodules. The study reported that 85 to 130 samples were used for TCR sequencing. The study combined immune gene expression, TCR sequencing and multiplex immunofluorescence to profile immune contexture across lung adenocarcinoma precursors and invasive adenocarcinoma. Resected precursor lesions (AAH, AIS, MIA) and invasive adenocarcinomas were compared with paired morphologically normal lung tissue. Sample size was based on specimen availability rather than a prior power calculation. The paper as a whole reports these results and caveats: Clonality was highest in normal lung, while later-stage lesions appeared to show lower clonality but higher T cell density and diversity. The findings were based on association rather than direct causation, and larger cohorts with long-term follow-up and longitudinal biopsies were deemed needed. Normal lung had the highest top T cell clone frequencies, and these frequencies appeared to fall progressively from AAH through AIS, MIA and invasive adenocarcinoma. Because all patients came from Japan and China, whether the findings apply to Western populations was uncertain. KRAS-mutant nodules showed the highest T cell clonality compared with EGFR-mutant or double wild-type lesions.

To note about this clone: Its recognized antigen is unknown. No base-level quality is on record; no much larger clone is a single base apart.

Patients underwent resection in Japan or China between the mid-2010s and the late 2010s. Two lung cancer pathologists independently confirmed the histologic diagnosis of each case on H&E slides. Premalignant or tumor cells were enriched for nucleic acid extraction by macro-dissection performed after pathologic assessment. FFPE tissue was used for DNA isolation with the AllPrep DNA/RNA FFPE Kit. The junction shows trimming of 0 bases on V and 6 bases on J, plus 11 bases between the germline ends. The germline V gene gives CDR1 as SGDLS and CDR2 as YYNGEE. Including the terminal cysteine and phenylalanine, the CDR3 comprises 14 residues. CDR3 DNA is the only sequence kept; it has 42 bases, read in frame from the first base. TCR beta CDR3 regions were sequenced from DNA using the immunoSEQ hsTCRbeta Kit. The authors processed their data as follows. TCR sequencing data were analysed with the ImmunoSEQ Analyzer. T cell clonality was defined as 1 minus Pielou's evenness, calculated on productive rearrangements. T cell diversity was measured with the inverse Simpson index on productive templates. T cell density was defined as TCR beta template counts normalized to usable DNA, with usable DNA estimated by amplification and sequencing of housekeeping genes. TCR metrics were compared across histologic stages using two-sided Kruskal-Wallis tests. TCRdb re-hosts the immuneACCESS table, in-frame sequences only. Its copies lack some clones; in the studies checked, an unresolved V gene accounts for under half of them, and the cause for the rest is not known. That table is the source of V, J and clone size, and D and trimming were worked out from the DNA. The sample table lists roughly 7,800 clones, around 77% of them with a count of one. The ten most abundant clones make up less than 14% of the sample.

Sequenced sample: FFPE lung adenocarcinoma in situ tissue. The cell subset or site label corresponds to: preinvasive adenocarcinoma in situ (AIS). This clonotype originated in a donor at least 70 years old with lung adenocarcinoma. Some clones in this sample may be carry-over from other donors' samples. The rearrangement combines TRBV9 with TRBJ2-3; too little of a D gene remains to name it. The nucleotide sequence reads TGTGCCAGCAGCGTAGGTGGCCCTTCGGATACGCAGTATTTT. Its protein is CASSVGGPSDTQYF. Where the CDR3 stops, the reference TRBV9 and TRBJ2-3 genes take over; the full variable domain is DSGVTQTPKHLITATGQRVTLRCSPRSGDLSVYWYQQSLDQGLQFLIQYYNGEERAKGNILERFSAQQFPDLHSELNLSSLELGDSALYFCASSVGGPSDTQYFGPGTRLTVL.